The 27 T cell receptor beta chains below were found in one sample sequenced in a study of blood T cell repertoires in COVID-19. Only in-frame clones appear in the TCRdb table, and some are missing; sequencing was by immunoSEQ multiplex PCR. The sample carries 130,000 to 150,000 clones, more than 70% recorded once. The material sequenced was PBMCs or T cells enriched from blood (not recorded which). The receptors derive from a middle-aged man with acute COVID-19.

The chain couples TRBV9 to TRBJ1-2; a weak D match, TRBD1 (5 bases). The CDR3 has 14 residues. The V gene lost 0 bases and the J gene lost 5 bases, with 11 bases spanning the gap. CDR1 is SGDLS, CDR2 YYNGEE, per germline. The DNA of the CDR3 is TGTGCCAGCAGCGTAGAGGGCAGGGATTATGGCTACACCTTC. Its translation: CASSVEGRDYGYTF. Filled out from reference TRBV9 and TRBJ1-2, the complete variable domain reads DSGVTQTPKHLITATGQRVTLRCSPRSGDLSVYWYQQSLDQGLQFLIQYYNGEERAKGNILERFSAQQFPDLHSELNLSSLELGDSALYFCASSVEGRDYGYTFGSGTRLTVV.

The V call is TRBV25-1, the J call TRBJ2-1; 7 nucleotides agree with TRBD2. Germline V CDR1 and CDR2: MGHDK, SYGVNS. Losses at the gene ends were 5 bases for V and 3 bases for J; bases not matched to a gene: 7. The CDR3 extends over 15 amino acids. CDR3 in DNA: TGTGCCAGCAGTAGCCGTCCGGGGGGCTACAATGAGCAGTTCTTC. Its translation: CASSSRPGGYNEQFF.

The chain couples TRBV7-8 to TRBJ1-2; D might be TRBD1 (5 bases). Germline V gene data show CDR1 as SGHVS and CDR2 as FQNEAQ. Between the trimmed V and J ends, which lost 5 bases and 10 bases, there was a span of 17 bases. The length of the CDR3 is 13 residues. CDR3 in DNA: TGTGCCAGCAGCCCCCACTACAGGTTTTCCTACACCTTC. Protein: CASSPHYRFSYTF. Variable domain in full (rest from reference TRBV7-8 and TRBJ1-2): GAGVSQSPRYKVAKRGQDVALRCDPISGHVSLFWYQQALGQGPEFLTYFQNEAQLDKSGLPSDRFFAERPEGSVSTLKIQRTQQEDSAVYLCASSPHYRFSYTFGSGTRLTVV.

The chain carries TRBV6-1 and TRBJ1-6; D gene uncertain. Trimming pared 3 bases from V and 8 bases from J, leaving 14 bases between. CDR3 length: 15 residues. The germline gives CDR1 MNHNS, CDR2 SASEGT. The CDR3 reads CASSDPYQTDSPLHF. CDR3 nucleotides: TGTGCCAGCAGTGACCCATATCAAACGGATTCACCCCTCCACTTT.

The CDR3 DNA sequence: TGTGCCACCAGTGATCCTAATCAGCCCCAGCATTTT. This gives the protein CATSDPNQPQHF. V usage is TRBV24-1 and J usage is TRBJ1-5; unclear D gene. Per germline, CDR1 KGHDR and CDR2 SFDVKD. With 3 bases removed from V and 4 bases from J, the gap between germline ends came to 3 bases. The CDR3 is made up of 12 amino acids.

The chain couples TRBV6-5 to TRBJ2-4; no definite D call. CDR1 is MNHEY, CDR2 SVGAGI, per germline. Trimming cost V 4 bases and J 5 bases, with 9 bases left between them. CDR3 length: 13 amino acids. DNA of the CDR3: TGTGCCAGCAGTTCCGGTAGTCAAAACATTCAGTACTTC. It translates to CASSSGSQNIQYF.

V gene TRBV9 combines with J gene TRBJ2-2; 10 nucleotides line up with TRBD2. Germline values: CDR1 SGDLS, CDR2 YYNGEE. This CDR3 comprises 19 residues. J lost 0 bases, V lost 3 bases, and 11 bases had no gene match. The CDR3 sequence: CASSGSLGTSASNTGELFF. The DNA for the CDR3 is TGTGCCAGCAGCGGCAGTTTAGGGACTAGCGCTTCGAACACCGGGGAGCTGTTTTTT. The full variable domain, rest sourced from reference TRBV9 and TRBJ2-2, is DSGVTQTPKHLITATGQRVTLRCSPRSGDLSVYWYQQSLDQGLQFLIQYYNGEERAKGNILERFSAQQFPDLHSELNLSSLELGDSALYFCASSGSLGTSASNTGELFFGEGSRLTVL.

The chain links TRBV6-6 to TRBJ2-5; 10 nucleotides agree with TRBD1. CDR1 and CDR2 (germline): MNHNY, SVGAGI (reference sequence). CDR3 length: 17 amino acids. Trimming removed 5 bases from V and 5 bases from J; junction bases left unmatched: 14. The CDR3, as DNA: TGTGCCAGCAGTCAAACCGGGGGACAGGGGTTGGGTGAGACCCAGTACTTC. Its translation is CASSQTGGQGLGETQYF.

The V and J genes are TRBV6-5 and TRBJ2-7; tentative D call: TRBD1 (6 bases). Germline CDR1 and CDR2: MNHEY and SVGAGI. Trimming left V 5 bases short and J 2 bases short, with 13 bases between. The CDR3 spans 14 residues. CDR3 loop: CASSTQGIAYEQYF. The CDR3 DNA reads as TGTGCCAGCAGTACACAGGGTATCGCCTACGAGCAGTACTTC.

V gene TRBV13 combines with J gene TRBJ1-1, with D unclear. V was clipped by 1 base and J by 6 bases, with 12 bases between them. Germline CDR1 is PRHDT and CDR2 is FYEKMQ (reference sequence). CDR3 length: 14 residues. The CDR3 is CASSLDEGRAEAFF. The CDR3 nucleotides read TGTGCCAGCAGCTTAGATGAGGGTCGTGCTGAAGCTTTCTTT.

The chain has TRBV24-1 and TRBJ2-5; 7 bases map to TRBD1. Per germline, CDR1 KGHDR and CDR2 SFDVKD. Trimming cost V 5 bases and J 3 bases; bases outside gene matches: 5. The CDR3 totals 14 residues. CDR3 region: CATSGGGREETQYF. In nucleotides, the CDR3 is TGTGCCACCAGTGGAGGGGGCCGGGAAGAGACCCAGTACTTC.

The chain joins TRBV5-5 to TRBJ1-1; D may be TRBD1 (6 bases). Germline CDR1 reads SGHKS; CDR2 reads YYEKEE (reference sequence). The CDR3 length is 12 residues. The V and J ends lost 2 bases and 8 bases respectively, with 10 bases between them. The CDR3 region is CASSFGTFEAFF. The CDR3 coding sequence is TGTGCCAGCAGCTTCGGGACATTCGAAGCTTTCTTT.

The chain is built from TRBV7-6 and TRBJ2-5; unclear D gene. Deletions cut 1 base from V and 5 bases from J, with 17 bases between. This CDR3 is 16 amino acids long. Per the germline V gene, CDR1 is SGHVS and CDR2 is FNYEAQ. The CDR3 loop reads CASSLGLDSPGETQYF. The CDR3 DNA reads TGTGCCAGCAGCTTAGGCCTCGACTCCCCCGGTGAGACCCAGTACTTC.

This clone showed up just once. The chain links TRBV5-1 to TRBJ2-5, with TRBD2 identical over 11 bases. The CDR3 length is 16 residues. From germline, CDR1 is SGHRS and CDR2 YFSETQ. The junction had 7 bases not matched to a gene; V was cut back by 1 base and J by 5 bases. CDR3 protein: CASSLSILAGDETQYF. The CDR3 DNA reads as TGCGCCAGCAGCTTGTCCATACTAGCGGGAGATGAGACCCAGTACTTC.

V gene TRBV11-2 combines with J gene TRBJ1-2; 11 nucleotides line up with TRBD1. V lost 5 bases, J lost 3 bases, and 5 bases stayed unmatched. CDR1 and CDR2 (germline): SGHAT, FQNNGV. The CDR3 is made up of 15 amino acids. The CDR3 is CASSPRTGGDYGYTF. The CDR3 coding sequence is TGTGCCAGCAGCCCCCGGACAGGGGGCGACTATGGCTACACCTTC.

With respect to this clone: Other DNA sequences in this sample translate to the same CDR3. The chain uses TRBV12-3 or TRBV12-4 and TRBJ1-1, with D unresolved. The CDR3 runs 13 residues. The V and J ends lost 6 bases and 1 base respectively, with 9 bases between them. The DNA of the CDR3 is TGTGCCAGCAGCCCGCCGGGGAACACTGAAGCTTTCTTT. This translates into CASSPPGNTEAFF.

This chain's CDR3 is CASSLWTSGGTDTQYF. The CDR3 DNA reads TGTGCCAGCTCACTCTGGACTAGCGGGGGCACAGATACGCAGTATTTT. This chain uses TRBV18 with TRBJ2-3; TRBD2 aligns across 12 bases. Looked up from germline, CDR1 is KGHSH and CDR2 is LQKENI. V shed 4 bases, J shed 1 base, and the junction held 3 bases outside the gene matches. This CDR3 is built from 16 residues.

The chain is built from TRBV28 and TRBJ2-5; D possibly corresponds to TRBD2 (5 bases). The CDR3 has 15 residues. Trimming removed 3 bases from V and 1 base from J, with 12 bases in between. Germline CDR1 is MDHEN and CDR2 is SYDVKM. CDR3 DNA: TGTGCCAGCAGTTTTCGGGGAAACGCCCAAGAGACCCAGTACTTC. Translation gives CASSFRGNAQETQYF.

This clone showed up just a few times. The genes are TRBV12-3 or TRBV12-4 and TRBJ1-2; D is unresolved. There are 13 residues in the CDR3. V was clipped by 0 bases and J by 2 bases, with 4 bases between them. CDR3 bases: TGTGCCAGCAGTTTAGCTCAGAACTATGGCTACACCTTC. This translates into CASSLAQNYGYTF.

The chain employs TRBV4-1 and TRBJ2-1; tentatively, D is TRBD1 (5 bases). The CDR3 contains 16 residues. Germline CDR1 is MGHRA and CDR2 is YSYEKL. V lost 3 bases and J 0 bases, leaving 12 bases between the germline ends. This chain's CDR3 is CASSQGLTVSYNEQFF. CDR3 DNA: TGCGCCAGCAGCCAGGGATTGACAGTCTCCTACAATGAGCAGTTCTTC.

The rearrangement uses TRBV7-6 and TRBJ2-5; 7 bases align to TRBD1. CDR1 SGHVS and CDR2 FNYEAQ come from the germline V gene. Germline trimming cut 1 base from V and 1 base from J; bases unmatched to any gene: 9. The CDR3 covers 17 residues. In DNA form, the CDR3 reads TGTGCCAGCAGCTTAGGGATCCGGGACAGAGTCCAAGAGACCCAGTACTTC. It specifies CASSLGIRDRVQETQYF. The full variable domain, rest sourced from reference TRBV7-6 and TRBJ2-5, is GAGVSQSPRYKVTKRGQDVALRCDPISGHVSLYWYRQALGQGPEFLTYFNYEAQQDKSGLPNDRFSAERPEGSISTLTIQRTEQRDSAMYRCASSLGIRDRVQETQYFGPGTRLLVL.

The rearrangement uses TRBV2 and TRBJ1-4, with D perhaps matching TRBD1 (5 bases). The CDR3 is 14 amino acids. V was pared by 6 bases and J by 0 bases, with 8 bases between. Germline CDR1 is SNHLY and CDR2 is FYNNEI. CDR3 in DNA: TGTGCCAGCAGACCGGGGGCAACTAATGAAAAACTGTTTTTT. This encodes CASRPGATNEKLFF. Complete variable domain (other parts from reference TRBV2 and TRBJ1-4): EPEVTQTPSHQVTQMGQEVILRCVPISNHLYFYWYRQILGQKVEFLVSFYNNEISEKSEIFDDQFSVERPDGSNFTLKIRSTKLEDSAMYFCASRPGATNEKLFFGSGTQLSVL.

The CDR3 region has the DNA TGTGCCAGTCAGCGAACAGGGGGCGCGTATAATGAGCAGTTCTTC. As protein: CASQRTGGAYNEQFF. The genes are TRBV6-4 and TRBJ2-1; 9 bases agree with TRBD1. The CDR3 loop spans 15 amino acids. Unmatched junction bases numbered 13, after V lost 9 bases and J lost 7 bases. Looked up from germline, CDR1 is MRHNA and CDR2 is SNTAGT.

The chain has TRBV19 and TRBJ1-4, with D uncertain. V gave up 6 bases and J gave up 5 bases, with 13 bases separating them. Germline V lookup: CDR1 LNHDA, CDR2 SQIVND (reference sequence). The CDR3 spans 14 residues. CDR3 sequence: CASRSRDQNEKLFF. DNA of the CDR3: TGTGCCAGTAGAAGCCGGGATCAGAATGAAAAACTGTTTTTT.

The J gene is TRBJ1-6, the V gene TRBV19; D is unresolved. The CDR3 loop spans 14 amino acids. V was pared by 5 bases and J by 5 bases, with 10 bases between. Germline values: CDR1 LNHDA, CDR2 SQIVND (reference sequence). The CDR3 coding sequence is TGTGCCAGTAGTCGGGAAAGGGATAATTCACCCCTCCACTTT. This encodes CASSRERDNSPLHF.

The chain couples TRBV7-2 to TRBJ2-7; D unresolved. Germline V gives CDR1 SGHTA, CDR2 FQGNSA. Deletions cut 3 bases from V and 2 bases from J, with 8 bases between. The CDR3 is 13 residues long. The CDR3 DNA follows: TGTGCCAGCAGCTTGGGCACACCCTACGAGCAGTACTTC. The encoded protein is CASSLGTPYEQYF.

The genes are TRBV6-5 and TRBJ2-5; the match to TRBD2 covers 9 bases. The CDR3 length is 15 residues. Germline CDR1 is MNHEY and CDR2 is SVGAGI. J was trimmed by 5 bases and V by 6 bases; bases with no gene match: 10. CDR3 DNA: TGTGCCAGCAGGGGTAGCGGGAGTAACAGGGAGACCCAGTACTTC. It is translated as CASRGSGSNRETQYF.